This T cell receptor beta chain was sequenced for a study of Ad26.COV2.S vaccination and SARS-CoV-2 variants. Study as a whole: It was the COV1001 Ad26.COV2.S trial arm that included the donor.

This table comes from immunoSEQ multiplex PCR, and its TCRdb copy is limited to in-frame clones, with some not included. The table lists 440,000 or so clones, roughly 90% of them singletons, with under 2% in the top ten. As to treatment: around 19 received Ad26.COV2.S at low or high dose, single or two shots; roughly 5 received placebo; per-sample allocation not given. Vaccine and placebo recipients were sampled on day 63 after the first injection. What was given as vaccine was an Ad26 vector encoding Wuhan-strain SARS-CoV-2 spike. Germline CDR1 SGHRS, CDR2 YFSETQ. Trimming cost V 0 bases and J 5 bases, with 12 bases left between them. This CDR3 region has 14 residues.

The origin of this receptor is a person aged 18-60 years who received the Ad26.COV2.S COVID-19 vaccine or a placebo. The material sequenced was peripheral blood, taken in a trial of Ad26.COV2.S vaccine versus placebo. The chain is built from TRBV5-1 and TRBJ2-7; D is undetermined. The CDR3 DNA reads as TGCGCCAGCAGCTTGGGGCCCCCCTCGAACGAGCAGTACTTC. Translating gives CASSLGPPSNEQYF. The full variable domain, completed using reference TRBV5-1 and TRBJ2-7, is KAGVTQTPRYLIKTRGQQVTLSCSPISGHRSVSWYQQTPGQGLQFLFEYFSETQRNKGNFPGRFSGRQFSNSRSEMNVSTLELGDSALYLCASSLGPPSNEQYFGPGTRLTVT.